Judged by abundance, the clone carrying this T cell receptor (beta chain) is medium-sized. The antigen is not known. This specimen belongs to a study of spatial heterogeneity in lung cancer. Background on the study: Tumor-region counts of TCR transcripts tracked strongly with a T cell module score from matched bulk RNA-seq.

Study-level results: Tumor mutation count correlated with how many alpha and beta TCRs expanded intratumorally.

Each TCR cDNA molecule carried a unique molecular identifier. TCRdb re-derived calls from the 5' RACE reads in MiXCR, one entry per CDR3 protein. The sample yields 7,000 to 8,500 distinct CDR3 sequences, 9.5% to 15% seen once. V shed 6 bases and J 2 bases; nucleotides not matched to a gene: 4. This CDR3 has 15 amino acids. Germline loops: CDR1 MDHEN, CDR2 SYDVKM. Time point indicated: sample taken at primary tumor resection. Sequencing covered unsorted whole RNA taken from tumor, nontumor lung or frozen PBMC. The specimen comprised lung tumor tissue, sampled at surgery. This TCR derives from a male donor with early-stage non-small cell lung cancer. The chain carries TRBV28 and TRBJ2-7, with 13 bases lining up with TRBD2. CDR3 region: CASSELAGGPYEQYF. In DNA form, the CDR3 reads TGTGCCAGCAGCGAACTAGCGGGAGGGCCCTACGAGCAGTACTTC.